This T cell receptor beta chain was observed in a study of spatial heterogeneity in lung cancer. Study-wide context: Samples were obtained from some 72 donors, all untreated early-stage non-small cell lung cancer patients. Those follow-up PBMC samples that were available underwent sequencing, at a median interval of about 22 months following resection.

This clonotype was seen many times. Its antigen is currently unknown. Time point defined: blood at routine non-recurrence follow-up after resection. No cell sorting; template was whole RNA from tumor, lung tissue or PBMC. General study points: The appearance of ubiquitous expanded tumor TCRs in blood was greater at resection than follow-up.

Unique molecular identifiers tagged every individual TCR cDNA molecule. TCRdb reprocessed the 5' RACE reads via MiXCR and lists one record per CDR3 protein. The data show 51,000 or so distinct CDR3 sequences, 7.4% seen once. Trimming removed 3 bases from V and 10 bases from J, with 15 bases in between. Germline lookup yields CDR1 KGHDR and CDR2 SFDVKD. The CDR3 sequence is 14 residues long. V is TRBV24-1 and J is TRBJ2-4; a possible D gene is TRBD2 (5 bases). The clonotype was recovered from a female donor with early-stage non-small cell lung cancer. Sequenced material: PBMCs, taken at follow-up. CDR3 coding DNA: TGTGCCACCAGTGATGCCAGCCTCCCGGGGATTCAGTACTTC. It encodes CATSDASLPGIQYF.